This entry concerns a single TCR beta chain. The antigen it binds to is not known. No base qualities exist here, and no much larger clone lies one base off it. TCR CDR3 regions were amplified from genomic DNA by multiplex PCR using the deep immunoSEQ assay. Extracted genomic DNA from each cell subset was spread evenly across all wells of several immunoSEQ 96-well plates, with each plate serving as a replicate. Each replicate PCR for sorted subsets received roughly 200 ng genomic DNA, equal to about 30,000 T cell genomes. The purified libraries were quantified using a Qubit 3.0 fluorometer, sized with a Bioanalyzer 2100, and then quantified again using the KAPA Library Quantification kit. Every immunoSEQ 96-well plate was sequenced on a dedicated single-read 150-cycle Illumina NextSeq 550 flow cell. Under the source paper's analysis protocol: Because the immunoSEQ output held only junctional sequences and lacked quality scores, the filtering could not match the filtering applied to full-length reads. Sequences were annotated with PyIR, a Python wrapper for IgBLAST v1.9, and V/J genes and CDR3 were assigned using IMGT germline references. Any read was removed if the V/J assignment was weak (E-value above 1e-6), the CDR3 was missing, or the read contained stop codons, out-of-frame junctions, or ambiguous translated residues. V3J clonotypes were defined as sequences sharing an identical inferred V gene, J gene, and CDR3 amino acid sequence. The percentage overlap between two repertoires was calculated by dividing the number of shared unique clonotypes by the size of the smaller repertoire. RTK rarefaction, the Chao1 estimator, and Recon v2.1 estimates of unobserved clonotypes were used to assess repertoire richness. Generation probabilities for all TCRbeta clonotypes obtained by the gDNA method from several donors were computed using OLGA. The source is immuneACCESS, and TCRdb retained only in-frame sequences with V and J called. Part of the clones is not carried over; for the studies checked, unresolved V genes explain less than half of this, and the remainder is unexplained. That table is the source of V, J and clone size, and D and trimming were worked out from the DNA. Present in this sample are about 2,100,000 clones, under 95% of which were seen just once. The top ten clonotypes cover about 1.8% of the sample.

Trimming takes 3 bases from V and 7 bases from J, and the germline ends sit 16 bases apart. CDR1 and CDR2 (LNHDA, SQIVND) derive from the germline V gene (reference sequence). The CDR3 sequence holds 15 residues, the cysteine and phenylalanine included. Here the CDR3 DNA is all that survives: 45 bases in frame from base 1. The data originate from a study of shared clonotypes between healthy human individuals (dated by TCRdb to 2018 to 2020). General notes on the study: Two women and a few men aged 18 to 49 years were included in the cohort. Per donor, three plates each were used for CD4 naive and CD4 memory, two for CD8 naive, and one for CD8 memory. To estimate repertoire size and how much clonotype sharing occurs between individuals, the study deeply sequenced the blood TCR repertoires of roughly 5 healthy adults. To increase sequencing depth and limit assay-specific biases, TCR repertoire library preparation and sequencing were carried out by different laboratories using diverse techniques. Each donor's leukapheresis produced roughly between roughly 0.85 and 9.5 billion PBMCs.

What the authors observed across the whole study: Because the study included only a small number of donors, the genetic and exposure-history diversity represented was limited. Sampling was limited to blood, and TCR repertoires in tissue likely differ from TCR repertoires in blood. Pairwise subsampling led to the expectation that sequencing depth would affect the degree of clonotype sharing among donors. Rarefaction of sorted-subset datasets indicated incomplete sequencing despite the large sequencing depth. Compared with non-shared clonotypes, clonotypes shared by all four sorted-subset donors had higher generation probabilities. When a handful of donors were compared, the shared fraction of clonotypes was 5% to 6.5% for naive CD4, 3.5% to 4% for naive CD8, 2.3% for memory CD4, and 0.35% to 0.5% for memory CD8. Naive subsets generally had larger estimated clonotype richness than memory subsets did.

CD8 naive samples were CD45RO-negative cells positively selected for CCR7, giving a CD45RA+CCR7+ population that excluded TemRA cells. Donors were healthy HIV-negative adults with no recently reported acute infections or vaccinations. All donors were Caucasian adults living in Nashville, Tennessee, USA. Blood was obtained by leukapheresis, after which PBMCs were separated by Ficoll-Histopaque density gradient centrifugation and cryopreserved in liquid nitrogen vapor phase. Analytical flow cytometry was used to check the purity and quantity of every magnetically sorted T cell population. From each sorted fraction, genomic DNA was isolated and quantified by UV absorbance on a Nanodrop 2000c.

Recombination linked TRBV19 to TRBJ1-5; TRBD1 might be the D gene, on 5 matching bases. This TCR was recovered from a man in his late teens or twenties in good health. Some clones in this sample may be carry-over from other donors' samples. Material: naive CD8+ T cells from PBMCs. Per the publication, the cell subset or site label means: CD45RA+CCR7+. For the CDR3, the sequence is CASSILGQGDQPQHF. In nucleotides, the sequence is TGTGCCAGTAGTATCCTGGGTCAGGGAGACCAGCCCCAGCATTTT.